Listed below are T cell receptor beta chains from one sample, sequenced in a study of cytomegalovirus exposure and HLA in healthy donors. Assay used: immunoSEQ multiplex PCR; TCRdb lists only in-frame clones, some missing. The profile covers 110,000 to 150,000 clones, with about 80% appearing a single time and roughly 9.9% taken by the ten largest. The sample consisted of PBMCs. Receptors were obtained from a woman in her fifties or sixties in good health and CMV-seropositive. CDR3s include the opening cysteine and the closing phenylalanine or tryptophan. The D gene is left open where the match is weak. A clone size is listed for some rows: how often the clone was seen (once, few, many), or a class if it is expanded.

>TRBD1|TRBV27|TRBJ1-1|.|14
CASSGTGRRTEAFF
TGTGCCAGCAGTGGGACAGGGCGGCGGACTGAAGCTTTCTTT
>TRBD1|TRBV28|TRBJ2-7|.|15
CASSPSDRDNYEQYF
TGTGCCAGCAGTCCCTCGGACAGGGACAACTACGAGCAGTACTTC
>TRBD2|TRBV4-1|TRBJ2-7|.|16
CASSQEGREAEGVQYF
TGCGCCAGCAGCCAAGAGGGGCGGGAGGCGGAGGGGGTGCAGTACTTC
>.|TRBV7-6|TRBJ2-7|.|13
CASSLGSGSEQYF
TGTGCCAGCAGCTTAGGGTCGGGGTCCGAGCAGTACTTC
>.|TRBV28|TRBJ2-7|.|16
CASSLRRGLSSYEQYF
TGTGCCAGCAGTTTAAGGAGGGGGCTGAGCTCCTACGAGCAGTACTTC
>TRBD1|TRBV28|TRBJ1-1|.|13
CASTSRGDTEAFF
TGTGCCAGCACCTCCAGGGGGGACACTGAAGCTTTCTTT
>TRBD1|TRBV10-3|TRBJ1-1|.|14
CAISEQGANTEAFF
TGTGCCATCAGTGAGCAGGGGGCGAACACTGAAGCTTTCTTT
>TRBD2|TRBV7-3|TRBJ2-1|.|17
CASSLELGLAGVHEQFF
TGTGCCAGCAGCTTGGAGCTGGGACTAGCGGGAGTACATGAGCAGTTCTTC
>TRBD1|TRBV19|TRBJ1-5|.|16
CASRPTGGGGNQPQHF
TGTGCCAGTAGGCCAACAGGGGGCGGTGGAAATCAGCCCCAGCATTTT
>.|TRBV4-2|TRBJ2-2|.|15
CASTSGQTNTGELFF
TGTGCCAGCACCTCTGGGCAGACGAACACCGGGGAGCTGTTTTTT
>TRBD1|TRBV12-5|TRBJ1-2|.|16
CASGLDGQAHPYGYTF
TGTGCTAGTGGTTTGGACGGACAGGCCCACCCCTATGGCTACACCTTC
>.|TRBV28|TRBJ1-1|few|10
CANKNTEAFF
TGTGCCAACAAAAACACTGAAGCTTTCTTT
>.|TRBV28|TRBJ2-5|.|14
CASRAPGERETQYF
TGTGCCAGCAGGGCGCCGGGAGAGCGAGAGACCCAGTACTTC
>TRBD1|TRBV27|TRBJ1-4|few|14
CASQKTGGSEKLFF
TGTGCCAGCCAGAAGACAGGGGGTAGTGAAAAACTGTTTTTT
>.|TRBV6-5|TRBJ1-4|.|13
CASSSVQKEKLFF
TGTGCCAGCAGTTCAGTACAGAAAGAAAAACTGTTTTTT
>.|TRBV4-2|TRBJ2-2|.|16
CASSLPGGANTGELFF
TGTGCCAGCAGCCTTCCAGGCGGGGCGAACACCGGGGAGCTGTTTTTT
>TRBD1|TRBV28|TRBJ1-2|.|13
CASSFGTGYGYTF
TGTGCCAGCAGTTTTGGGACAGGGTATGGCTACACCTTC
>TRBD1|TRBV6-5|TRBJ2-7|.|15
CASSYLPGQGREQYF
TGTGCCAGCAGTTACTTACCGGGACAGGGGAGAGAGCAGTACTTC
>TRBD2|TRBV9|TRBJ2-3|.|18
CASSVAPSGRTGTDTQYF
TGTGCCAGCAGCGTAGCTCCTAGCGGGAGGACGGGCACAGATACGCAGTATTTT
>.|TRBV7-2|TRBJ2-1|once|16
CASSLAGTPKYNEQFF
TGTGCCAGCAGCTTAGCCGGGACTCCTAAATACAATGAGCAGTTCTTC
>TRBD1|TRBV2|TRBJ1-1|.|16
CASSPGTGGENTEAFF
TGTGCCAGCAGTCCCGGGACAGGGGGCGAGAACACTGAAGCTTTCTTT
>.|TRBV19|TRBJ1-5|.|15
CASSIPGGAVQPQHF
TGTGCCAGTAGTATTCCGGGGGGCGCGGTCCAGCCCCAGCATTTT
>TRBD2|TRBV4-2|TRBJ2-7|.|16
CASSDPGGGSGYEQYF
TGTGCCAGCAGCGATCCCGGGGGAGGGTCGGGGTACGAGCAGTACTTC
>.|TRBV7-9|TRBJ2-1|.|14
CASSFLAGSYEQFF
TGTGCCAGCAGCTTTCTCGCGGGAAGCTATGAGCAGTTCTTC
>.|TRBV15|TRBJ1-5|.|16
CATSRVGRADNQPQHF
TGTGCCACCAGCAGAGTTGGCAGGGCGGACAATCAGCCCCAGCATTTT
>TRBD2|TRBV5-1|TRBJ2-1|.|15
CASSYLAGGLNEQFF
TGCGCCAGCAGCTACTTAGCGGGAGGGCTCAATGAGCAGTTCTTC
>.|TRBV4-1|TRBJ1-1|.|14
CASSQVEGSTEAFF
TGCGCCAGCAGCCAAGTGGAAGGGAGCACTGAAGCTTTCTTT
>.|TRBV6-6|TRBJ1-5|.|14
CASNPDSGNQPQHF
TGTGCCAGCAATCCAGACAGTGGCAATCAGCCCCAGCATTTT
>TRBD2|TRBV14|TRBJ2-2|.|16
CASSQDAGGITGELFF
TGTGCCAGCAGCCAAGATGCGGGAGGGATAACCGGGGAGCTGTTTTTT
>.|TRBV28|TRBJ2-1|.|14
CASSFLSPYNEQFF
TGTGCCAGCAGTTTTCTCTCCCCCTACAATGAGCAGTTCTTC
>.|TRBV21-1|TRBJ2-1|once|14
CATTAGGVYNEQFF
TGTGCCACCACCGCGGGGGGTGTCTACAATGAGCAGTTCTTC
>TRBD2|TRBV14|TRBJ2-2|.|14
CASRLAGATGELFF
TGTGCCAGCAGGCTAGCGGGAGCCACCGGGGAGCTGTTTTTT
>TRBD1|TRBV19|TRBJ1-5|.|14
CATAGQGGNQPQHF
TGTGCCACCGCGGGACAGGGGGGCAATCAGCCCCAGCATTTT
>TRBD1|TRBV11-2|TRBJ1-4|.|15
CASSTAGQLDEKLFF
TGTGCCAGCAGCACTGCGGGACAGCTAGATGAAAAACTGTTTTTT
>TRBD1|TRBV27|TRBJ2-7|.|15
CASSGTGTGGSEQYF
TGTGCCAGCAGTGGAACCGGGACAGGGGGCAGCGAGCAGTACTTC
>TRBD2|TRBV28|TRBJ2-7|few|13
CASSGLAGPEQYF
TGTGCCAGCAGCGGGCTAGCGGGACCCGAGCAGTACTTC
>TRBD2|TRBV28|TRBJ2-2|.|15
CASRGLAGSPGELFF
TGTGCCAGCAGAGGACTAGCGGGATCCCCCGGGGAGCTGTTTTTT
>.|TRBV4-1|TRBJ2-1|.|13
CASSQDFWRTQFF
TGCGCCAGCAGCCAAGATTTCTGGAGGACCCAGTTCTTC
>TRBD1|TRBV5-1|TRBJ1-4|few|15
CASSLGTGESEKLFF
TGCGCCAGCAGCTTGGGAACAGGGGAGAGTGAAAAACTGTTTTTT
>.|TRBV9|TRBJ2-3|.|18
CASSVGEWDTPETDTQYF
TGTGCCAGCAGCGTAGGGGAGTGGGATACCCCAGAGACAGATACGCAGTATTTT
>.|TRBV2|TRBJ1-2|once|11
CASRGVFGYTF
TGTGCCAGCAGAGGGGTTTTTGGCTACACCTTC
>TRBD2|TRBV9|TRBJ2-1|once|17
CASSVAAGGRVYNEQFF
TGTGCCAGCAGCGTCGCAGCGGGAGGGCGCGTCTACAATGAGCAGTTCTTC
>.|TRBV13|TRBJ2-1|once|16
CASSLFGIGAGNEQFF
TGTGCCAGCAGCTTATTCGGGATTGGTGCGGGGAATGAGCAGTTCTTC
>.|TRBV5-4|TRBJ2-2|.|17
CASSPKGGFANTGELFF
TGTGCCAGCAGCCCGAAGGGCGGGTTCGCGAACACCGGGGAGCTGTTTTTT
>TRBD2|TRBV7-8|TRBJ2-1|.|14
CASSLALLAGEQFF
TGTGCCAGCAGCTTAGCCCTACTAGCGGGTGAGCAGTTCTTC
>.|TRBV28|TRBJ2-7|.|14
CASSSGPAGYEQYF
TGTGCCAGCAGTTCCGGACCGGCGGGTTACGAGCAGTACTTC
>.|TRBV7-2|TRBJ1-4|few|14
CASSSTGSNEKLFF
TGTGCCAGCAGCTCTACGGGGTCTAATGAAAAACTGTTTTTT
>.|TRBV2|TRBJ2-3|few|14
CASVTGSSGDTQYF
TGTGCCAGCGTTACCGGCTCCTCGGGGGATACGCAGTATTTT
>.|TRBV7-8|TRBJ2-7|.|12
CASSLRSYEQYF
TGTGCCAGCAGCTTACGTTCCTACGAGCAGTACTTC
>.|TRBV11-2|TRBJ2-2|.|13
CASSLGGVGELFF
TGTGCCAGCAGCTTAGGCGGGGTAGGGGAGCTGTTTTTT
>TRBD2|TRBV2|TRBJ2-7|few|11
CASGLGYEQYF
TGTGCCAGCGGACTAGGCTACGAGCAGTACTTC
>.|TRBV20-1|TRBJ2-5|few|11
CSARVPETQYF
TGCAGTGCTAGAGTCCCGGAGACCCAGTACTTC
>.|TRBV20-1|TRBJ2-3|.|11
CSASSMDTQYF
TGCAGTGCTAGCTCTATGGATACGCAGTATTTT